This entry lists 23 T cell receptor beta chains sequenced from one sample in a study of blood T cell repertoires in COVID-19. The data were produced by immunoSEQ multiplex PCR, yet TCRdb's version contains in-frame clones alone and is incomplete. The top ten hold roughly 4% of the sample, which has around 270,000 clones, around 85% seen once. Sequences were obtained from PBMCs or T cells enriched from blood (not recorded which). Receptors were obtained from a woman aged 25 to 45 who had recovered from COVID-19.

The chain combines TRBV9 with TRBJ1-2; D unclear. The germline V gene encodes CDR1 SGDLS and CDR2 YYNGEE. This CDR3 contains 16 residues. Trimming took off 0 bases at V and 4 bases at J, with 16 bases between the two ends. The CDR3 reads CASSVDIKAATYGYTF. The CDR3 coding sequence is TGTGCCAGCAGCGTAGATATCAAAGCAGCGACCTATGGCTACACCTTC.

The chain links TRBV10-2 to TRBJ1-1; unclear D gene. Germline CDR1 and CDR2: WSHSY and SAAADI. The CDR3 length is 11 residues. Trimming took off 6 bases at V and 5 bases at J, with 7 bases between the two ends. CDR3 in amino acids: CASRWETEAFF. CDR3 in DNA: TGCGCCAGCAGGTGGGAGACTGAAGCTTTCTTT.

CDR3 residues: CASSIDREKLFF. The CDR3, as DNA: TGTGCCAGTAGTATAGACAGGGAAAAACTGTTTTTT. The V call is TRBV19, the J call TRBJ1-4; no firm D call. The CDR3 is 12 amino acids. Looked up from germline, CDR1 is LNHDA and CDR2 is SQIVND (reference sequence). V lost 0 bases to trimming and J lost 8 bases, with 4 bases between them.

This clone was seen only a few times. The chain employs TRBV4-1 and TRBJ1-2, with D perhaps matching TRBD1 (6 bases). The CDR3 runs to 14 residues. V dropped 4 bases and J dropped 8 bases, with 17 bases sitting between them. The germline gives CDR1 MGHRA, CDR2 YSYEKL. The CDR3 nucleotides read TGCGCCAGCAGCCCCTCGGGGGGCCGGGCGGGCTACACCTTC. This gives the protein CASSPSGGRAGYTF.

The gene calls are TRBV19 and TRBJ1-5; 7 bases agree with TRBD1. V lost 5 bases, J lost 4 bases, and 5 bases stayed unmatched. Looked up from germline, CDR1 is LNHDA and CDR2 is SQIVND (reference sequence). This CDR3 region has 14 residues. Here the CDR3 reads CASSVTGMNQPQHF. CDR3 in DNA: TGTGCCAGTAGTGTGACAGGGATGAATCAGCCCCAGCATTTT. Looking up the rest from reference TRBV19 and TRBJ1-5 gives the full variable domain: DGGITQSPKYLFRKEGQNVTLSCEQNLNHDAMYWYRQDPGQGLRLIYYSQIVNDFQKGDIAEGYSVSREKKESFPLTVTSAQKNPTAFYLCASSVTGMNQPQHFGDGTRLSIL.

The rearrangement joins TRBV28 to TRBJ1-1; 7 bases match TRBD1. V lost 10 bases, J lost 3 bases, and 5 bases stayed unmatched. This CDR3 spans 12 amino acids. The germline gives CDR1 MDHEN, CDR2 SYDVKM. The CDR3 sequence: CATKRGHTEAFF. The CDR3 coding sequence is TGTGCCACCAAAAGGGGGCACACTGAAGCTTTCTTT.

The chain joins TRBV30 to TRBJ2-7; TRBD1 might be the D (5 bases). Germline CDR1 reads GTSNPN; CDR2 reads SVGIG (reference sequence). V was clipped by 0 bases and J by 6 bases, with 12 bases between them. This CDR3 is 13 amino acids long. The chain's CDR3 is CAWSVRWGIEQYF. CDR3 bases: TGTGCCTGGAGTGTAAGATGGGGCATCGAGCAGTACTTC.

V gene TRBV27 combines with J gene TRBJ1-2, with a possible D match to TRBD1 (6 bases). The CDR3 is 13 amino acids. Germline CDR1 is MNHEY and CDR2 is SMNVEV (reference sequence). V shed 6 bases and J shed 2 bases, with 10 bases lying between them. Here the CDR3 DNA reads TGTGCCAGCAGAGCAGACAGGAACTATGGCTACACCTTC. Translation gives CASRADRNYGYTF.

This clone was detected ten times or more. This rearrangement joins TRBV28 to TRBJ2-2, with a weak D call TRBD2 (5 bases). Trimming left V 7 bases short and J 3 bases short, with 12 bases between. Germline CDR1 reads MDHEN; CDR2 reads SYDVKM. This CDR3 spans 14 amino acids. In DNA form, the CDR3 reads TGTGCCAGCAAGCCCGGTAGCGACACCGGGGAGCTGTTTTTT. As protein: CASKPGSDTGELFF.

The chain recombines TRBV4-1 with TRBJ1-1; unclear D gene. This CDR3 has 11 residues. The ends were cut back, 6 bases at V and 3 bases at J, with 5 bases in the middle. Germline loops: CDR1 MGHRA, CDR2 YSYEKL. CDR3 residues: CASRRDTEAFF. In nucleotides, the CDR3 is TGCGCCAGCAGACGAGACACTGAAGCTTTCTTT.

The rearrangement links TRBV11-2 to TRBJ1-1; 8 bases fit TRBD1. Germline loops: CDR1 SGHAT, CDR2 FQNNGV. Trimming cost V 1 base and J 5 bases; bases outside gene matches: 6. The CDR3 extends over 15 amino acids. For the CDR3, the DNA is TGTGCCAGCAGCTTAGTCACAGGGGGATGGACTGAAGCTTTCTTT. Amino acid sequence: CASSLVTGGWTEAFF.

The V call is TRBV29-1, the J call TRBJ1-1; D unclear. The germline CDR1 and CDR2 sequences are SQVTM and ANQGSEA. Deletions cut 0 bases from V and 8 bases from J, with 13 bases between. CDR3 length equals 13 residues. Written as DNA, the CDR3 is TGCAGCGTTGAAGAAGAGGGAGAGCTAGAAGCTTTCTTT. As protein: CSVEEEGELEAFF.

The chain couples TRBV7-8 to TRBJ2-5; perhaps TRBD2 as D (5 bases). CDR1 SGHVS and CDR2 FQNEAQ come from the germline V gene. The V end lost 5 bases, the J end lost 4 bases, and 11 bases lay between the germline ends. The CDR3 runs to 13 residues. The CDR3 here is CASSITRAETQYF. DNA for the CDR3: TGTGCCAGCAGCATTACTAGAGCAGAGACCCAGTACTTC.

V gene TRBV6-5 combines with J gene TRBJ2-1; 8 positions agree with TRBD2. Germline-derived CDR1 and CDR2 are MNHEY and SVGAGI. After removal of 7 bases from V and 9 bases from J, the junction contained 11 bases not matched to a gene. This CDR3 is built from 14 residues. The CDR3 protein is CASKELAGIGEQFF. CDR3 nucleotide sequence: TGTGCCAGCAAGGAGTTAGCGGGGATTGGTGAGCAGTTCTTC.

This chain links TRBV10-2 with TRBJ1-1, with no clear D. Trimming took 9 bases from V and 0 from J, leaving 11 bases between them. The CDR3 has 13 amino acids. Germline V CDR1 and CDR2: WSHSY, SAAADI. The CDR3 nucleotides read TGCGCCAGTACGAGAGGGTTGAACACTGAAGCTTTCTTT. This codes for CASTRGLNTEAFF.

The chain links TRBV3-1 (or the pseudogene TRBV3-2) to TRBJ2-2; 7 nucleotides line up with TRBD1. The CDR3 runs 16 residues. From germline, CDR1 is LGHDT and CDR2 YNNKEL (reference sequence). The junction had 10 bases not matched to a gene; V was cut back by 4 bases and J by 5 bases. CDR3 region: CASSRPTGAGTGELFF. The CDR3 DNA is TGTGCCAGCAGCCGTCCCACAGGGGCAGGGACCGGGGAGCTGTTTTTT.

V gene TRBV19 combines with J gene TRBJ1-4, with D unresolved. CDR3 length: 13 amino acids. Trimming took off 4 bases at V and 7 bases at J, with 10 bases between the two ends. Germline values: CDR1 LNHDA, CDR2 SQIVND (reference sequence). The CDR3 sequence: CASSTTRSEKLFF. Written as DNA, the CDR3 is TGTGCCAGTAGTACGACGAGGAGTGAAAAACTGTTTTTT.

The rearrangement uses TRBV11-3 and TRBJ2-1; 7 bases are shared with TRBD2. CDR1 and CDR2 (germline): SGHNT, YENEEA. The CDR3 covers 15 residues. The trim removed 1 base at V and 4 bases at J, leaving 4 bases unmatched. The CDR3 region is CASSLAGGSYNEQFF. The CDR3 DNA follows: TGTGCCAGCAGCTTAGCTGGCGGGAGTTACAATGAGCAGTTCTTC.

The chain is built from TRBV2 and TRBJ2-7; D is unresolved. The germline CDR1 and CDR2 sequences are SNHLY and FYNNEI. This CDR3 region has 11 residues. V dropped 5 bases and J dropped 1 base, with 3 bases sitting between them. CDR3 sequence reads: CASSPSYEQYF. The CDR3 DNA reads TGTGCCAGCAGTCCTTCCTACGAGCAGTACTTC.

The V and J genes are TRBV19 and TRBJ1-1; 8 bases agree with TRBD1. V lost 6 bases and J lost 5; bases outside the gene matches: 5. Germline CDR1 and CDR2: LNHDA and SQIVND (reference sequence). The CDR3 consists of 13 residues. The CDR3 nucleotides read TGTGCCAGTAGCACAGGGGGGATAACTGAAGCTTTCTTT. Translated: CASSTGGITEAFF.

The rearrangement joins TRBV7-3 to TRBJ2-1, with TRBD1 matching over 10 bases. CDR1 and CDR2 (germline): SGHTA, FQGTGA. The V segment lost 4 bases and the J segment 8 bases; nucleotides outside the gene matches: 11. The CDR3 is 16 amino acids. This CDR3 is CASSSSGQGSSDEQFF. For the CDR3, the DNA is TGTGCCAGCAGCTCGTCGGGACAGGGGAGTTCTGATGAGCAGTTCTTC.

The V and J genes are TRBV11-2 and TRBJ2-7; TRBD1 might be the D (6 bases). CDR1 is SGHAT and CDR2 is FQNNGV in the germline V gene. V gave up 4 bases and J gave up 6 bases, with 16 bases separating them. The CDR3 length is 14 residues. The CDR3 DNA reads as TGTGCCAGCAGCTACCGGACAGTTGGGACCGAGCAGTACTTC. Protein product: CASSYRTVGTEQYF.

This chain joins TRBV5-1 and TRBJ1-2; D remains unclear. Trimming pared 2 bases from V and 0 bases from J, leaving 14 bases between. The length of the CDR3 is 16 residues. From germline, CDR1 is SGHRS and CDR2 YFSETQ. CDR3 bases: TGCGCCAGCAGCTTTGGATGGACTCCAGCTAACTATGGCTACACCTTC. Translating it yields CASSFGWTPANYGYTF.